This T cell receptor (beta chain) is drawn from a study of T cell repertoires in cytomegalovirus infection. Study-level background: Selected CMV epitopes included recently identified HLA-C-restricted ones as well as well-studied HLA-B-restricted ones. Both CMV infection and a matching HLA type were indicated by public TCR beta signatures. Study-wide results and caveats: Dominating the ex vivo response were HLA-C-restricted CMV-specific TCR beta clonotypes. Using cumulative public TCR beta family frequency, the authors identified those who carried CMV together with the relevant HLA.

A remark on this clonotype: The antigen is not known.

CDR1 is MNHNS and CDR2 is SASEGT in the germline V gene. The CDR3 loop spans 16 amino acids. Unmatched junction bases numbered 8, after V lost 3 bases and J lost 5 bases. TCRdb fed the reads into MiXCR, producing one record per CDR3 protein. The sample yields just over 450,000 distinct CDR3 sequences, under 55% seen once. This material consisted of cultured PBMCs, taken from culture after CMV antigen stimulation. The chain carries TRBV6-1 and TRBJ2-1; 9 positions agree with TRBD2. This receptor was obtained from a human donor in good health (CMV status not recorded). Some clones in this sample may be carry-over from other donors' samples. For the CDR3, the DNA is TGTGCCAGCAGTGACAACGTTCTAGCGGGAAACAATGAGCAGTTCTTC. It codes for CASSDNVLAGNNEQFF.